This T cell receptor beta chain was recorded in a study of blood T cell repertoires in COVID-19. This CDR3 is built from 14 residues. Per the germline V gene, CDR1 is MNHNY and CDR2 is SVGAGI (reference sequence). The V and J ends lost 0 bases and 9 bases respectively, with 9 bases between them. Profiling relied on immunoSEQ multiplex PCR, and the TCRdb table lists in-frame clones only, not all of them. The sample consists of about 270,000 clones, 83% of them appearing once. The sequence was obtained from a woman in her forties or fifties who had recovered from COVID-19. The chain uses TRBV6-6 and TRBJ1-6; tentatively, D is TRBD1 (5 bases). Sequenced input: peripheral blood. In DNA, the CDR3 is TGTGCCAGCAGTTACTCCGGGACTCCTTCACCCCTCCACTTT. This encodes CASSYSGTPSPLHF.